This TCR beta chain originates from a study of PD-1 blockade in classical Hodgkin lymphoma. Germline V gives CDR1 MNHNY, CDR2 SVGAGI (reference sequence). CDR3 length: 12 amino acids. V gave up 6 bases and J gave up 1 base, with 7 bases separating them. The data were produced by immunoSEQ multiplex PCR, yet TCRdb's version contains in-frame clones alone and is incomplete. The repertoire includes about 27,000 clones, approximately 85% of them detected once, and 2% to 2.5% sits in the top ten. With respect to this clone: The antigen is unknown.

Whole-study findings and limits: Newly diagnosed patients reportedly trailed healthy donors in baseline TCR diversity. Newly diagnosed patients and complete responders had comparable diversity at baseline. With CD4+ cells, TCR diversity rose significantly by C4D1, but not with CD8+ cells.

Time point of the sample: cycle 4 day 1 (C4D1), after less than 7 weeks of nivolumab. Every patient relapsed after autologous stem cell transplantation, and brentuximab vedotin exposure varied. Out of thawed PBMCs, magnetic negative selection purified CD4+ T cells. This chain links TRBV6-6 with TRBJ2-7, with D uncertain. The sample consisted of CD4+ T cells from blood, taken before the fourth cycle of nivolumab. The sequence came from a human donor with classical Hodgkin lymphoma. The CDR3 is CASSDPSYEQYF. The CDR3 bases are TGTGCCAGCAGCGACCCTTCCTACGAGCAGTACTTC.